This TCR beta chain comes out of a study of T cells after posttransplantation cyclophosphamide. Control samples came 1 year after myeloablative marrow transplants with methotrexate plus calcineurin inhibitor. Sequencing was performed with immunoSEQ multiplex PCR; in TCRdb, only in-frame clones are kept and a portion is missing. The data contain 15,000 to 19,000 clones, 84% of them singletons. Germline CDR1 SGHTA, CDR2 FQGNSA. This CDR3 region has 15 residues. V lost 6 bases and J lost 10, with 24 bases in between. The sequence was collected from a male patient aged 18-30 years who received an allogeneic stem cell transplant from a related donor, was CMV-positive, and had no GVHD. The T cells may come from the graft donor. J is TRBJ2-5 and V is TRBV7-2; weak D call: TRBD1 (8 bases). Source: PBMCs, taken roughly 350 days after allogeneic stem cell transplant with calcineurin inhibitor and methotrexate. In nucleotides, the CDR3 is TGTGCCAGCAGAAAGACAGGGGCCGACCGGGGGGACCAGTACTTC. It specifies CASRKTGADRGDQYF.